The source of this T cell receptor beta chain is a study of response to subunit inactivated influenza vaccine. Study conclusions and caveats: Few new T cells, the authors suggested, are recruited by each seasonal influenza vaccination.

TCRdb fed the RT-PCR reads into MiXCR, producing one record per CDR3 protein. Found here are fewer than 650,000 distinct CDR3 sequences, approximately 12% of them singletons; the top ten hold around 13%. This clonotype was recorded at least ten times. The antigen is unknown. Germline CDR1 reads SGHTA; CDR2 reads FQGTGA. Unmatched junction bases numbered 3, after V lost 5 bases and J lost 0 bases. This CDR3 region has 15 residues. Source: PBMCs from blood, taken about 6 weeks after vaccination. The chain employs TRBV7-3 and TRBJ2-7; TRBD2 agrees at 11 bases. This TCR was sampled from a man aged 50-60 years who received an inactivated influenza vaccine. The CDR3 nucleotides are TGTGCCAGCAGCCTAGCGGGAGGAGGCTCCTACGAGCAGTACTTC. It translates to CASSLAGGGSYEQYF.